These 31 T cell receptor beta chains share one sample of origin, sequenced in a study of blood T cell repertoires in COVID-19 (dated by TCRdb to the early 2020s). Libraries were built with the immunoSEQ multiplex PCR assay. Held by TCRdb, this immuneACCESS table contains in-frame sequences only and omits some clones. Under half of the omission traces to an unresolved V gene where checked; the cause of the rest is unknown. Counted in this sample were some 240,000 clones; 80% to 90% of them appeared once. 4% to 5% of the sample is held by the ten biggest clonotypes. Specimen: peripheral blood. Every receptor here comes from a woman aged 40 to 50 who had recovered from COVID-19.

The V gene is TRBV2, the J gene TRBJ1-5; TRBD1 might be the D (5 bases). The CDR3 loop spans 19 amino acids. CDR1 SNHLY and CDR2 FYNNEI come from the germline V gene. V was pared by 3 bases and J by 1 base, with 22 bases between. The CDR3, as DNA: TGTGCCAGCAGTGAGAAACAGGCCCGTTCATACTACAGCAATCAGCCCCAGCATTTT. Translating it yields CASSEKQARSYYSNQPQHF.

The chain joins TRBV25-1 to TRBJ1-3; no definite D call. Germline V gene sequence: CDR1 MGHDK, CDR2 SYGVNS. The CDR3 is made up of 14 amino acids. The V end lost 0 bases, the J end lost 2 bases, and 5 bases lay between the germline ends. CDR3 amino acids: CASSEYGTGNTIYF. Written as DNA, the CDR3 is TGTGCCAGCAGTGAATACGGTACTGGAAACACCATATATTTT.

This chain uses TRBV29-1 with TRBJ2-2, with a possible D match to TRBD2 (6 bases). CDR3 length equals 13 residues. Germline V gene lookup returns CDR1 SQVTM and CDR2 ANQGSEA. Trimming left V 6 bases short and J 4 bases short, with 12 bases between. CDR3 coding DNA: TGCAGCGTAGCCCGGGAGACCACCGGGGAGCTGTTTTTT. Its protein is CSVARETTGELFF.

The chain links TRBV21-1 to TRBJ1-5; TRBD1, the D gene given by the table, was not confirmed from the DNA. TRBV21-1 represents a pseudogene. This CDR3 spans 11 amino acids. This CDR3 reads CASISNQPQHF. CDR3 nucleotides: TGTGCCAGCATTTCAAATCAGCCCCAGCATTTT.

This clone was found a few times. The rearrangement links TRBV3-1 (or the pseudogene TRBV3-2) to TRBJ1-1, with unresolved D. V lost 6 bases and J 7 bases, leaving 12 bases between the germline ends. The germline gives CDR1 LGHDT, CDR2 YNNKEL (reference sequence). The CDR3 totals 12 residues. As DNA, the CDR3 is TGTGCCAGCAGATGGGAGGACGGTGAAGCTTTCTTT. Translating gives CASRWEDGEAFF.

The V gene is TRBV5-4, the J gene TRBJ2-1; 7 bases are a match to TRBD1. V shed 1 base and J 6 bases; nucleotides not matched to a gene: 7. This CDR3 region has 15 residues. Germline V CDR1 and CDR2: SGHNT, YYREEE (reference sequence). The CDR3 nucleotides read TGTGCCAGCAGCTTGATACAGGGGCTTCGCAATGAGCAGTTCTTC. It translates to CASSLIQGLRNEQFF.

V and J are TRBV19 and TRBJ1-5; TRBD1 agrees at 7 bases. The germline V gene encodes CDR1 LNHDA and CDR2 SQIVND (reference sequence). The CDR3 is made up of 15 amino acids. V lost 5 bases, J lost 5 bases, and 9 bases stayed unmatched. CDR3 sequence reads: CASSQSRGRYQPQHF. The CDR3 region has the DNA TGTGCCAGTAGTCAAAGCAGGGGGAGGTATCAGCCCCAGCATTTT.

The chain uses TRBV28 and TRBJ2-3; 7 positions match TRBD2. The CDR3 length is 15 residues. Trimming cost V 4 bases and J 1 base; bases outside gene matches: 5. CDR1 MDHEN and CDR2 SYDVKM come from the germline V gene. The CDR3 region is CASSWGGRGTDTQYF. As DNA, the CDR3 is TGTGCCAGCAGTTGGGGGGGTCGGGGCACAGATACGCAGTATTTT.

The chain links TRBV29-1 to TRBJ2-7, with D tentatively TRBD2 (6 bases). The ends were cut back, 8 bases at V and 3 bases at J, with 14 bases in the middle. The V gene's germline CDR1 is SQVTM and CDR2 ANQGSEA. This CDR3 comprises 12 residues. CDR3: CSTEGRDYEQYF. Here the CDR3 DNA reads TGCAGCACGGAGGGCAGGGACTACGAGCAGTACTTC.

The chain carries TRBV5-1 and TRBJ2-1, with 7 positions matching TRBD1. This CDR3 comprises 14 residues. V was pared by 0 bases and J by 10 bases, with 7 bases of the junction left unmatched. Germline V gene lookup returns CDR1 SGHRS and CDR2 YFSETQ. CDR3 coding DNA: TGCGCCAGCAGCTTGGATACAGGGGTGCGGGAGCAGTTCTTC. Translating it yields CASSLDTGVREQFF.

The CDR3 DNA follows: TGTGCCAGCAGCTTAGGTATCTCCTACGAGCAGTACTTC. Amino acids: CASSLGISYEQYF. This chain uses TRBV11-2 with TRBJ2-7; the D is unclear. This CDR3 has 13 residues. The V gene lost 1 base and the J gene lost 0 bases, with 4 bases spanning the gap. CDR1 is SGHAT and CDR2 is FQNNGV in the germline V gene.

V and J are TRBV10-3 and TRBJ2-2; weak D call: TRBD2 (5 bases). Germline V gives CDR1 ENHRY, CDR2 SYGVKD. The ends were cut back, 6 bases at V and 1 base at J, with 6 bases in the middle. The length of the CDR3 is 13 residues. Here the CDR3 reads CAIRDWNTGELFF. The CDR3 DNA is TGTGCCATCAGGGACTGGAACACCGGGGAGCTGTTTTTT.

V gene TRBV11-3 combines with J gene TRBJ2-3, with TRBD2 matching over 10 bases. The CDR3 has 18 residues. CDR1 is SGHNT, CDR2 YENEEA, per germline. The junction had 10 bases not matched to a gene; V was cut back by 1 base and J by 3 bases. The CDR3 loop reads CASSLGVQREGRTDTQYF. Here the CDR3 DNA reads TGTGCCAGCAGCTTAGGCGTCCAGCGGGAGGGCCGGACAGATACGCAGTATTTT.

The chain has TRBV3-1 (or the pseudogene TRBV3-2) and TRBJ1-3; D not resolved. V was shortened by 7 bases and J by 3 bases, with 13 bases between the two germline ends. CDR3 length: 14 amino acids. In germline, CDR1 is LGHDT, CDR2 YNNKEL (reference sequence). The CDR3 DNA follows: TGTGCCAGCACCCGAGGCGCCAGTGGAAACACCATATATTTT. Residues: CASTRGASGNTIYF.

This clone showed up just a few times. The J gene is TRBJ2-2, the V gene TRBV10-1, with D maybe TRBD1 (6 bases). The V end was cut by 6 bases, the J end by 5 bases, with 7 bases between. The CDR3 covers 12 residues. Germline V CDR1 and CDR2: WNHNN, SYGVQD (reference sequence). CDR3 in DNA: TGCGCCAGCAGGGGACAAACCGGGGAGCTGTTTTTT. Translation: CASRGQTGELFF.

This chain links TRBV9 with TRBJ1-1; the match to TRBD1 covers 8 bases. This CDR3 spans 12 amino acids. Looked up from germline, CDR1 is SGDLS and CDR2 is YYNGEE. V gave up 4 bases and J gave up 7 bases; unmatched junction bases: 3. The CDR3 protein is CASSSTGVEAFF. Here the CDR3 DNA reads TGTGCCAGCAGCTCGACAGGGGTTGAAGCTTTCTTT.

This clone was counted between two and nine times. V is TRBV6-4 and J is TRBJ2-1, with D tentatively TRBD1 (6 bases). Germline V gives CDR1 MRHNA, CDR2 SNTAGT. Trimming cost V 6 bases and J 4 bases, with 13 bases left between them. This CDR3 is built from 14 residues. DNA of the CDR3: TGTGCCAGCAGACAGGACAGCCTGTACAATGAGCAGTTCTTC. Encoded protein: CASRQDSLYNEQFF.

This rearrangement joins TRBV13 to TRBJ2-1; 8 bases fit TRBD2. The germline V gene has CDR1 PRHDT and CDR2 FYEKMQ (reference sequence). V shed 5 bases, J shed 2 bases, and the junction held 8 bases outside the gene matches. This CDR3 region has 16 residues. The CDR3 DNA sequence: TGTGCCAGCAGCGAGCTACTACTAGCGGCCTACAATGAGCAGTTCTTC. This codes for CASSELLLAAYNEQFF.

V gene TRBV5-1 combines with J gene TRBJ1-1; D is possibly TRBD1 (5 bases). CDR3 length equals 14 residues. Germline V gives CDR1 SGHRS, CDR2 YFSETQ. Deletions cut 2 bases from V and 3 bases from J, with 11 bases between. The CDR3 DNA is TGCGCCAGCAGCTTTCAGGGATTTGACACTGAAGCTTTCTTT. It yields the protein CASSFQGFDTEAFF.

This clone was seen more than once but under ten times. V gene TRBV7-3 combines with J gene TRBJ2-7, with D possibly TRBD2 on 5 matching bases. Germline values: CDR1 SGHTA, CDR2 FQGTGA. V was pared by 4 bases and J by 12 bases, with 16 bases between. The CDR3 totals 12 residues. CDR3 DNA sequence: TGTGCCAGCAGCTCGACGATCCACCGGGGGTACTTC. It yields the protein CASSSTIHRGYF.

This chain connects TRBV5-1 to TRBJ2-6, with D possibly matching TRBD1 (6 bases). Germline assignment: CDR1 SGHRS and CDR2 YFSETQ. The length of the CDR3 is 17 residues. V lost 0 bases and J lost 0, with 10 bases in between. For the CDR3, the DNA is TGCGCCAGCAGCTTGGAGACAGGAAGCTCTGGGGCCAACGTCCTGACTTTC. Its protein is CASSLETGSSGANVLTF.

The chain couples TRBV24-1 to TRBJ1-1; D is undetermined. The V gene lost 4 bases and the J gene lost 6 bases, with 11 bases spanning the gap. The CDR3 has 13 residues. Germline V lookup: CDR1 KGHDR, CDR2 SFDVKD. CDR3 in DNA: TGTGCCACCAGTGACCCTAGGTGGCCTGAAGCTTTCTTT. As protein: CATSDPRWPEAFF.

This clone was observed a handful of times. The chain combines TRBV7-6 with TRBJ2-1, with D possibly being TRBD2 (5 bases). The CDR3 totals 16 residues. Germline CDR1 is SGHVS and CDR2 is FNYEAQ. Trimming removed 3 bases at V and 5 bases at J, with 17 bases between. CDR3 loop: CASSFRVGALDNEQFF. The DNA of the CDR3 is TGTGCCAGCAGCTTCCGCGTGGGAGCGCTGGACAATGAGCAGTTCTTC.

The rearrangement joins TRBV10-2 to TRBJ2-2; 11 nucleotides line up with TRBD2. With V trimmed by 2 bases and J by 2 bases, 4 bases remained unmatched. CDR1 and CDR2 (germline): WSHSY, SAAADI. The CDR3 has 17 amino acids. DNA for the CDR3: TGCGCCAGCAGTGAGACTAGCGGGGGACCCAACACCGGGGAGCTGTTTTTT. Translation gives CASSETSGGPNTGELFF.

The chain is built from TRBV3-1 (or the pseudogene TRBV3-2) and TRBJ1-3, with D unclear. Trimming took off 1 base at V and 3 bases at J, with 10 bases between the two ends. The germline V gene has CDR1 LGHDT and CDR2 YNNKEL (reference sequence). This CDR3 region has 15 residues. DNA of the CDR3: TGTGCCAGCAGCCAAGCGGGAGCCGTTGGAAACACCATATATTTT. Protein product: CASSQAGAVGNTIYF.

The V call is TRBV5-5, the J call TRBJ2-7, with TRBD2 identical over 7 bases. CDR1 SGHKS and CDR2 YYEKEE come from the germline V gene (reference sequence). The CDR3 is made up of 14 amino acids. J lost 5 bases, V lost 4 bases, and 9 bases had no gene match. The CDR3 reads CASSLGEGTDEQYF. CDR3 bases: TGTGCCAGCAGCCTTGGGGAGGGTACAGACGAGCAGTACTTC.

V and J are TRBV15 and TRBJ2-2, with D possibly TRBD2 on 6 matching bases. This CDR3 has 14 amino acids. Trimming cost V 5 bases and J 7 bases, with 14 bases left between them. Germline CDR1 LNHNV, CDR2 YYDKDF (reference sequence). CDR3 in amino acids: CATSVIRGVGELFF. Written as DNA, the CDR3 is TGTGCCACCAGCGTAATTCGCGGGGTCGGGGAGCTGTTTTTT.

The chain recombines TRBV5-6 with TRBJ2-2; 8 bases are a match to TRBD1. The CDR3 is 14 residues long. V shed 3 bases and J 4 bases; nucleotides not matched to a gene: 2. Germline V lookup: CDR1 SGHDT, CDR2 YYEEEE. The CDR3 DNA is TGTGCCAGCAGCTCGGACAGGGTCACCGGGGAGCTGTTTTTT. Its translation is CASSSDRVTGELFF.

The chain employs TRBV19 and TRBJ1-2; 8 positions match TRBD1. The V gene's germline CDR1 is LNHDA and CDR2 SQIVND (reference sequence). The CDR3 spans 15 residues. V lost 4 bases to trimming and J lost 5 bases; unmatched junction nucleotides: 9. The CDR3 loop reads CASSTGTGRGYGYTF. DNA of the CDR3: TGTGCCAGTAGTACTGGGACAGGTCGAGGGTATGGCTACACCTTC. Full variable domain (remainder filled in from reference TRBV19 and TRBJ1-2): DGGITQSPKYLFRKEGQNVTLSCEQNLNHDAMYWYRQDPGQGLRLIYYSQIVNDFQKGDIAEGYSVSREKKESFPLTVTSAQKNPTAFYLCASSTGTGRGYGYTFGSGTRLTVV.

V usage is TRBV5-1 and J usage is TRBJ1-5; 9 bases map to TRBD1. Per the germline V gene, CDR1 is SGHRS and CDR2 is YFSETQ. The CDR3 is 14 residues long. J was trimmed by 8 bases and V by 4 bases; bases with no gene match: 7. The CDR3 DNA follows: TGCGCCAGCAGCGCGGGACAGGGAAGAGAGCCCCAGCATTTT. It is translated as CASSAGQGREPQHF.

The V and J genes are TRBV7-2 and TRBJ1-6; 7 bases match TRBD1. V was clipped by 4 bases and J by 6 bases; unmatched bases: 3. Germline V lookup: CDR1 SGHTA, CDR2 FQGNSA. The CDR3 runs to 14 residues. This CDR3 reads CASSSGQINSPLHF. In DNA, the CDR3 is TGTGCCAGCAGCTCGGGACAGATTAATTCACCCCTCCACTTT.